The clone carrying this T cell receptor (beta chain) came up a few times. Its antigen is not known. This sample is drawn from a study of blood T cells in healthy people across ages. Then a second PCR, running about 6 to 11 cycles, was carried out with a sample-barcoded 5' primer and a J-beta primer mix. TCRdb re-analysed the 5' RACE reads in MiXCR, keeping a single row per CDR3 protein. The sample lists approximately 2,000,000 distinct CDR3 sequences, roughly 43% occurring once. General study results and limits: Underestimates were what the diversity estimates from one million T cells were considered to be. A strong correlation between TCR beta diversity and naive T cell percentage was seen.

CDR3 length: 14 residues. With V trimmed by 3 bases and J by 5 bases, 4 bases remained unmatched. Germline CDR1 and CDR2: SGDLS and YYNGEE. Sample: blood. The receptor was derived from a human donor in good health. The chain joins TRBV9 to TRBJ2-7; 11 bases are a match to TRBD1. The chain's CDR3 is CASSARTGGDEQYF. The CDR3 region has the DNA TGTGCCAGCAGCGCTAGGACAGGGGGCGACGAGCAGTACTTC.